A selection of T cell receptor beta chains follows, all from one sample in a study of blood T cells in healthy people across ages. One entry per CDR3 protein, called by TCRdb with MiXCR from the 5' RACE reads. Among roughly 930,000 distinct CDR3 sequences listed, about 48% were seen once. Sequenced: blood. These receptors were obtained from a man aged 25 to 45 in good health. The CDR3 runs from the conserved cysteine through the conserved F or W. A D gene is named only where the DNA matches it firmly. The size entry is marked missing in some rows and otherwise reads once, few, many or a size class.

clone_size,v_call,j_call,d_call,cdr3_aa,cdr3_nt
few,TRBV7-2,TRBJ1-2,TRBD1,CASSYDRANNYGYTF,TGTGCCAGCAGCTACGACAGGGCGAATAACTATGGCTACACCTTC
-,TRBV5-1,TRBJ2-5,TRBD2,CASSFLAGVKETQYF,TGCGCCAGCAGCTTCCTAGCGGGGGTTAAAGAGACCCAGTACTTC
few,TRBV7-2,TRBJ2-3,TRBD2,CASSLGLGGTQYF,TGTGCCAGCAGCTTGGGACTAGGCGGTACGCAGTATTTT
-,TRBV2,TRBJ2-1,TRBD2,CASSESTSGSYNEQFF,TGTGCCAGCAGTGAATCAACTAGCGGCTCCTACAATGAGCAGTTCTTC
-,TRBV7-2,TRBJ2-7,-,CASSLSRGAAEQYF,TGTGCCAGCAGCTTAAGTCGGGGGGCTGCCGAGCAATACTTC
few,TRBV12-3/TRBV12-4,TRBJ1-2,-,CASSFPGRHGYTF,TGTGCCAGCAGTTTCCCGGGCCGGCATGGCTACACCTTC
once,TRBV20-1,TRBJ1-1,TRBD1,CSARERQGWITEAFF,TGCAGTGCTAGAGAGCGACAGGGTTGGATCACTGAAGCTTTCTTT
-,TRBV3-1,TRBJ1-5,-,CASSQVSKEPQHF,TGTGCCAGCAGCCAGGTCTCCAAGGAGCCCCAGCATTTT
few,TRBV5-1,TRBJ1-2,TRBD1,CASSNGDSFGDGYTF,TGCGCCAGCAGCAATGGGGACAGCTTCGGAGATGGCTACACCTTC
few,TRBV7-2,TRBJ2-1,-,CASSLVNSRYNEQFF,TGTGCCAGCAGCTTAGTTAACAGCAGGTACAATGAGCAGTTCTTC
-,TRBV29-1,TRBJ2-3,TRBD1,CSVAGTVVTDTQYF,TGCAGCGTTGCAGGGACAGTCGTCACAGATACGCAGTATTTT
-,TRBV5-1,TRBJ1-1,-,CASSLLGGQNTEAFF,TGCGCCAGCAGCTTGTTAGGGGGACAGAACACTGAAGCTTTCTTT
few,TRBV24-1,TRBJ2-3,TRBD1,CATSDLSRDREGADTQYF,TGTGCCACCAGTGATTTGAGTCGGGACAGGGAGGGAGCAGATACGCAGTATTTT
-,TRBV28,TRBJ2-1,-,CASSVGRGVYNEQFF,TGTGCCAGCAGTGTAGGACGCGGGGTATACAATGAGCAGTTCTTC
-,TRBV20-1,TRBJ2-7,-,CSARMPGGSYEQYF,TGCAGTGCTAGGATGCCCGGGGGCTCCTACGAGCAGTACTTC
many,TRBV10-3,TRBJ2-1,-,CAIRNGTSNEQFF,TGTGCCATCAGAAACGGGACTTCCAATGAGCAGTTCTTC
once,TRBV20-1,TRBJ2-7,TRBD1,CSARDPGQGRFGNEQYF,TGCAGTGCTAGAGATCCGGGACAGGGACGATTCGGGAACGAGCAGTACTTC
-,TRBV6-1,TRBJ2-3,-,CASSERGFATDTQYF,TGTGCCAGCAGTGAACGGGGATTCGCCACAGATACGCAGTATTTT
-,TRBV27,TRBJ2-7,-,CASSFGRGASEQYF,TGTGCCAGCAGTTTTGGCAGGGGGGCGAGTGAGCAGTACTTC
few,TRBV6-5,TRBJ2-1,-,CASTRDFGSYNEQFF,TGTGCCAGCACACGGGACTTTGGCTCCTACAATGAGCAGTTCTTC
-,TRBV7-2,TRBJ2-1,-,CASSTGRVSSYNEQFF,TGTGCCAGCAGCACTGGTCGGGTTAGCTCCTACAATGAGCAGTTCTTC
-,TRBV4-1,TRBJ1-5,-,CASSLLRDQPQHF,TGCGCCAGCAGCCTATTAAGGGATCAGCCCCAGCATTTT
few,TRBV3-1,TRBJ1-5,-,CASSYGQFNQPQHF,TGTGCCAGCAGCTACGGACAGTTCAATCAGCCCCAGCATTTT
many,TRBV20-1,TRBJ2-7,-,CSARDGARGLTGNEQYF,TGCAGTGCTAGAGACGGGGCCAGGGGATTAACTGGGAACGAGCAGTACTTC
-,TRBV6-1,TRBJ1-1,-,CASATANTEAFF,TGTGCCAGCGCGACAGCGAACACTGAAGCTTTCTTT
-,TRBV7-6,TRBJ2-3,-,CASSLVARTDLTDTQYF,TGTGCCAGCAGCTTAGTTGCCAGAACCGATCTCACAGATACGCAGTATTTT
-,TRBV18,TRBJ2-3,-,CASSPFVQGTTDTQYF,TGTGCCAGCTCACCGTTCGTCCAGGGGACCACAGATACGCAGTATTTT
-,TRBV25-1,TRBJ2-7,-,CASSESGAPDEQYF,TGTGCCAGCAGTGAGTCGGGAGCCCCAGACGAGCAGTACTTC
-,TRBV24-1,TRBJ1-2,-,CATSDFPNYGYTF,TGTGCCACCAGTGATTTCCCTAACTATGGCTACACCTTC
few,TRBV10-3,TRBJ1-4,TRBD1,CAISDAPGQGFDEKLFF,TGTGCCATCAGTGATGCCCCAGGACAGGGGTTCGATGAAAAACTGTTTTTT
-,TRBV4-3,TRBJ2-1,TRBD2,CASSQDWGTSGYNEQFF,TGCGCCAGCAGCCAAGATTGGGGGACTAGCGGCTACAATGAGCAGTTCTTC
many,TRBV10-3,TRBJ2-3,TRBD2,CAISEPTLAGGADTQYF,TGTGCCATCAGTGAACCTACGCTAGCGGGGGGTGCAGATACGCAGTATTTT
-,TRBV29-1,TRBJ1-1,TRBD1,CSVVSPGGNTEAFF,TGCAGCGTTGTCTCTCCAGGGGGCAATACTGAAGCTTTCTTT
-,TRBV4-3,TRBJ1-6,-,CASSQDRSRAYNSPLHF,TGCGCCAGCAGCCAAGATAGGTCTAGGGCCTATAATTCACCCCTCCACTTT
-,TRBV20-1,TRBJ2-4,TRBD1,CSAGQGDRAKNIQYF,TGCAGTGCTGGTCAGGGGGATCGGGCCAAAAACATTCAGTACTTC
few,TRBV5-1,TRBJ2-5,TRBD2,CASSPLAGRRETQYF,TGCGCCAGCAGCCCCTTAGCGGGGCGGAGAGAGACCCAGTACTTC
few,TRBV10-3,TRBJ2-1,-,CAISSVGNEQFF,TGTGCCATCAGTAGCGTTGGCAATGAGCAGTTCTTC
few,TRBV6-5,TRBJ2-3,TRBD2,CASSYSRSSGGANTQYF,TGTGCCAGCAGTTACTCGAGGTCGAGCGGGGGGGCAAATACGCAGTATTTT